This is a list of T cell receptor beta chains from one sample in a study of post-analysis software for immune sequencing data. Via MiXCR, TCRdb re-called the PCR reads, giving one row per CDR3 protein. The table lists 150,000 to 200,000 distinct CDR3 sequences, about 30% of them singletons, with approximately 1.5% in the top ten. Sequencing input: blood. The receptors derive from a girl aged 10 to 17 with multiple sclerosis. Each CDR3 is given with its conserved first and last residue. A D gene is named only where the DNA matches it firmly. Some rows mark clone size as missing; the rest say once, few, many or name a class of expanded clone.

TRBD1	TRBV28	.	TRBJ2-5	TGTGCCAGCAGTTCCCGGACAGGGGAAGAGACCCAGTACTTC	CASSSRTGEETQYF
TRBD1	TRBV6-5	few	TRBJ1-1	TGTGCCAGCAGTTTTGGGACAGACACTGAAGCTTTCTTT	CASSFGTDTEAFF
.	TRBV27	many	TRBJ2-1	TGTGCCAGCAGCCCCGGGTGGGCGCAGTTCTTC	CASSPGWAQFF
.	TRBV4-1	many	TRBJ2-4	TGCGCCAGCAGCCCAAGGGGAAACATTCAGTACTTC	CASSPRGNIQYF
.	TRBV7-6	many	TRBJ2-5	TGTGCCAGCAGTTACAGGGGAGGGGAGACCCAGTACTTC	CASSYRGGETQYF
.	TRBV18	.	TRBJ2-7	TGTGTCAGCTCACCACTCCGGGCCATGGGGGAGCAGTACTTC	CVSSPLRAMGEQYF
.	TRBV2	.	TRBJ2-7	TGTGCCAGCACCGGGACCCCGTACGAGCAGTACTTC	CASTGTPYEQYF
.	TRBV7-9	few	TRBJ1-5	TGTGCCAGCAGCTGGAGCAATCAGCCCCAGCATTTT	CASSWSNQPQHF
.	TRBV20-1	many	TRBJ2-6	TGCAGTGCTAGCAGGGGTAGAGGTGGGGCCAACGTCCTGACTTTC	CSASRGRGGANVLTF
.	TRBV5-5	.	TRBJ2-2	TGTGCCAGCACACGGCCGGGAACAGGTACCGGGGAGCTGTTTTTT	CASTRPGTGTGELFF
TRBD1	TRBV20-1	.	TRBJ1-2	TGCAGTGCCCAGGGGGGGGCAGACGGCTACACCTTC	CSAQGGADGYTF
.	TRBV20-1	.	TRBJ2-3	TGCAGCGCAGGCAGGGGAGGAGATACGCAGTATTTT	CSAGRGGDTQYF
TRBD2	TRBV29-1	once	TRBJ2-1	TGCAGCGCCTGCTGTTGGGGTAGCGGGGACCCCTACAATGAGCAGTTCTTC	CSACCWGSGDPYNEQFF
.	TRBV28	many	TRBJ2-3	TGTGCCAGCAGTTCCCCCTCCCTCCGGGATACGCAGTATTTT	CASSSPSLRDTQYF
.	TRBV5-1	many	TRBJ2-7	TGCGCCAGCAGCTTGGGTGTGGGGGCCGGGTCCTACGAGCAGTACTTC	CASSLGVGAGSYEQYF
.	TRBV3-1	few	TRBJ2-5	TGTGCCAGCAGCAAAAAGGTGTACAGAGTTCAAGAGACCCAGTACTTC	CASSKKVYRVQETQYF
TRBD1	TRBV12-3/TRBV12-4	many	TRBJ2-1	TGTGCCAGCAGTTTCGGACAGGGAAGAAATGAGCAGTTCTTC	CASSFGQGRNEQFF
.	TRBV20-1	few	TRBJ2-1	TGCAGTGCTAGAGATTGGAAAGGAAATGAGCAGTTCTTC	CSARDWKGNEQFF
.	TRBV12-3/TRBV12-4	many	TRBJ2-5	TGTGCCAGCAGTTTCAGGGGGGGAGGGCAAGAGACCCAGTACTTC	CASSFRGGGQETQYF
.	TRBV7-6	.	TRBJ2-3	TGTGCCAGCAGCTTAATGGCAGATACGCAGTATTTT	CASSLMADTQYF
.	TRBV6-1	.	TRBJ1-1	TGTGCCAGCGGACGGGACGAAGAAGACACTGAAGCTTTCTTT	CASGRDEEDTEAFF
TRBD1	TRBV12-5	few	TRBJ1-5	TGTGCTAGTGGTACCACCTCCGGGACAGGGACCGGGCAGCCCCAGCATTTT	CASGTTSGTGTGQPQHF
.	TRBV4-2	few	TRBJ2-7	TGTGCCAGCAGCCAAGTCCCAGGCCGTCAAGCCTACGAGCAGTACTTC	CASSQVPGRQAYEQYF
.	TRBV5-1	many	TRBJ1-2	TGCGCCAGCAGCTTGGAACCGGGGTACTATGGCTACACCTTC	CASSLEPGYYGYTF
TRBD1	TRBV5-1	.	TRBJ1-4	TGCGCCAGCAGCTTGGCAGGACAGGCGACTAATGAAAAACTGTTTTTT	CASSLAGQATNEKLFF
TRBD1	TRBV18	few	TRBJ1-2	TGTGCCAGCTCACCAGGGATGGACAGGACCCAGGGGGCCACCTTC	CASSPGMDRTQGATF
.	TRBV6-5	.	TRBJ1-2	TGTGCCAGCACATGGGGGAGAGGCCCCTATGGCTACACCTTC	CASTWGRGPYGYTF
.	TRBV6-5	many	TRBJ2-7	TGTGCCAGCCGAACCCTGGGTACCTCCTACGAGCAGTACTTC	CASRTLGTSYEQYF
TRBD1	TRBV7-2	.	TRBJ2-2	TGTGCCAGCAGCTTCGACAGGGCCACCGGGGAGCTGTTTTTT	CASSFDRATGELFF
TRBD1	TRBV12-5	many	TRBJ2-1	TGTGCTAGTGTCCCGACAGGGGGCTCTTACAATGAGCAGTTCTTC	CASVPTGGSYNEQFF
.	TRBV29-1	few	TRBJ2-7	TGCAGCGGTTCAGGGTATCTCAGTACCTACGAGCAGTACTTC	CSGSGYLSTYEQYF
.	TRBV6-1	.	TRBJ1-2	TGTGCCAGCAGTGTGAGGCGGAGCTATGGCTACACCTTC	CASSVRRSYGYTF
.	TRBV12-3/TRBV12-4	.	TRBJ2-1	TGTGCCAGCAGTTCATTAGGGACCGTCAATGAGCAGTTCTTC	CASSSLGTVNEQFF
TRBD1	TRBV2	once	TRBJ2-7	TGTGCCAGCAAGAAAGAGGGGGCACGGAGCTCCTACGAGCAGTACTTC	CASKKEGARSSYEQYF
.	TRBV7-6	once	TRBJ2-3	TGTGCCAGCAGCTTAGCGGGGGCCGTTTCTAGCACAGATACGCAGTATTTT	CASSLAGAVSSTDTQYF
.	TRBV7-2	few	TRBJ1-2	TGTGCCAGCAGCGTCACACGAGGGGCAGGTGGCTACACCTTC	CASSVTRGAGGYTF
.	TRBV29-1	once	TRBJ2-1	TGCAGCGCCTCCCAGTACAATGAGCAGTTCTTC	CSASQYNEQFF
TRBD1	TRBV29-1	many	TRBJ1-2	TGCAGCGTGGGCCCGGGACAGGGCAACTATGGCTACACCTTC	CSVGPGQGNYGYTF
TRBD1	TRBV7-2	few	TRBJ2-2	TGTGCCAGCAGCCCTCAAGGGACAGGGGGGACCGGGGAGCTGTTTTTT	CASSPQGTGGTGELFF
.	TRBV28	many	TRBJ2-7	TGTGCCAGCAGCTCTGATGTGCCTTACGAGCAGTACTTC	CASSSDVPYEQYF
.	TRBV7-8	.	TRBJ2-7	TGTGCCAGCAGCCCAAGGGACACCGCCTACGAGCAGTACTTC	CASSPRDTAYEQYF
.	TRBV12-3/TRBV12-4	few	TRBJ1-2	TGTGCCAGCAGTTTTCAGAACTATGGCTACACCTTC	CASSFQNYGYTF
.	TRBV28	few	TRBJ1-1	TGTGCCAGCAAATGGAACACTGAAGCTTTCTTT	CASKWNTEAFF
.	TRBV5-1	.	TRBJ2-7	TGCGCCAGCAGCCACGGACAGACCTACGAGCAGTACTTC	CASSHGQTYEQYF
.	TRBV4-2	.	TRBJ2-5	TGTGCCAGCTCGCCCCTCGGTCGGAATGAGCAGTACTTC	CASSPLGRNEQYF
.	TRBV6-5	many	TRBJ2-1	TGTGCCAGCAGTTATAAATCCAATGAGCAGTTCTTC	CASSYKSNEQFF